A single sample is the source of the 10 T cell receptor beta chains below, sequenced in a study of response to subunit inactivated influenza vaccine. A single record per CDR3 protein comes from TCRdb applying MiXCR to the RT-PCR reads. This sample yields over 400,000 distinct CDR3 sequences, of which around 13% are seen a single time; around 13% belongs to the top ten. Here the sequenced sample was PBMCs from blood, taken roughly 6 weeks after vaccination. The source is a man between 45 and 60 years old who received an inactivated influenza vaccine.

This clonotype was seen many times. The chain uses TRBV7-8 and TRBJ2-1, with a tentative D call TRBD2 (6 bases). CDR1 is SGHVS, CDR2 FQNEAQ, per germline. V gave up 1 base and J gave up 4 bases, with 11 bases separating them. The CDR3 is 15 amino acids. CDR3 in DNA: TGTGCCAGCAGCTTAGTTTCGGGGGTATACAATGAGCAGTTCTTC. It is translated as CASSLVSGVYNEQFF.

This clonotype was seen a handful of times. The V and J genes are TRBV5-6 and TRBJ2-1; D may correspond to TRBD1 or TRBD2 (5 bases each). V was pared by 2 bases and J by 12 bases, with 21 bases between. This CDR3 has 15 amino acids. Germline V lookup: CDR1 SGHDT, CDR2 YYEEEE. Written as DNA, the CDR3 is TGTGCCAGCAGCTTAAGGGACGGAAGGGGTCTTGGGCAGTTCTTC. It specifies CASSLRDGRGLGQFF.

This clonotype came up many times. Written as DNA, the CDR3 is TGCAGTGCCTCGGAGGGGGGAGGCTACACCTTC. Translated: CSASEGGGYTF. V is TRBV20-1 and J is TRBJ1-2; TRBD1 is a possible D gene (6 bases). This CDR3 contains 11 residues. With 6 bases removed from V and 8 bases from J, the gap between germline ends came to 13 bases. Germline assignment: CDR1 DFQATT and CDR2 SNEGSKA (reference sequence).

This clonotype has just a few counts. The CDR3 nucleotides read TGTGCCAGCAGCTTTGCCGGGCCGGGCCATCAGCCCCAGCATTTT. Protein: CASSFAGPGHQPQHF. The chain has TRBV7-9 and TRBJ1-5; D remains ambiguous. Germline loops: CDR1 SEHNR, CDR2 FQNEAQ (reference sequence). The V and J ends lost 3 bases and 5 bases respectively, with 14 bases between them. This CDR3 region has 15 residues.

The chain uses TRBV12-3 or TRBV12-4 and TRBJ2-5; D gene uncertain. This CDR3 spans 13 amino acids. The V gene lost 6 bases and the J gene lost 2 bases, with 10 bases spanning the gap. This CDR3 reads CASRYASQETQYF. In DNA form, the CDR3 reads TGTGCCAGCAGATACGCAAGTCAAGAGACCCAGTACTTC.

This clonotype was seen only a few times. This sequence joins TRBV10-3 and TRBJ2-3; TRBD2 matches at 12 bases. V was clipped by 4 bases and J by 0 bases; unmatched bases: 11. This CDR3 has 19 amino acids. Looked up from germline, CDR1 is ENHRY and CDR2 is SYGVKD. The CDR3 DNA sequence: TGTGCCATCAGTGGGGCTAGCGGGAGGGCCGCCCACAGCACAGATACGCAGTATTTT. Protein: CAISGASGRAAHSTDTQYF.

As for this clonotype: This clone may be a read error of a much larger clone one base away. CDR3 nucleotides: TGTGCCAGCAGCTTATTTAACCAAGAGACCCAGTACTTC. Protein: CASSLFNQETQYF. The V gene is TRBV11-3, the J gene TRBJ2-5; D not certain. Trimming left V 2 bases short and J 0 bases short, with 4 bases between. The CDR3 consists of 13 residues. Looked up from germline, CDR1 is SGHNT and CDR2 is YENEEA.

This sequence joins TRBV7-2 and TRBJ2-7; D gene ambiguous. CDR3 length: 13 amino acids. Germline V gene sequence: CDR1 SGHTA, CDR2 FQGNSA. Trimming removed 7 bases at V and 4 bases at J, with 14 bases between. The CDR3 DNA reads as TGTGCCAGCACCCCCCTGAATCTTTACGAGCAGTACTTC. It yields the protein CASTPLNLYEQYF.

In this sample, this clonotype turned up many times. The junction departs from the called germline gene at one end, perhaps through a read error. The chain joins TRBV5-1 to TRBJ2-2, with TRBD2 identical over 13 bases. This CDR3 has 15 residues. CDR1 is SGHRS, CDR2 YFSETQ, per germline. CDR3 residues: CASSLTSGGTGELFF. The CDR3 bases are TGTGCCAGCAGCCTGACTAGCGGGGGGACCGGGGAGCTGTTTTTT.

This clonotype was seen ten or more times. The junction departs from germline at one end; a sequencing error may be responsible. The J gene is TRBJ1-1, the V gene TRBV5-1; D is ambiguous. The CDR3 totals 13 residues. Germline CDR1 reads SGHRS; CDR2 reads YFSETQ. Here the CDR3 reads CASSFVVNTEAFF. CDR3 nucleotide sequence: TGTGCCAGCAGTTTTGTAGTGAACACTGAAGCTTTCTTT.